This T cell receptor (beta chain) was sequenced in a study of T cell changes during pregnancy in multiple sclerosis. Repertoires were generated with immunoSEQ multiplex PCR, while TCRdb's copy carries only in-frame clones and drops some. The table has around 56,000 clones, about 85% seen once. CDR1 is GTSNPN, CDR2 SVGIG, per germline (reference sequence). Trimming shortened V by 3 bases and J by 0 bases, and 11 bases separated the two germline ends. This CDR3 comprises 15 residues. The TCR was taken from a female donor with multiple sclerosis, enrolled in a pregnancy study. This specimen consisted of CD4+ T cells from peripheral blood mononuclear cells, obtained in the third trimester of pregnancy. This chain links TRBV30 with TRBJ2-2; D possibly corresponds to TRBD2 (6 bases). CDR3 nucleotides: TGTGCCTGGAGCGCGGGACTTACGAACACCGGGGAGCTGTTTTTT. Encoded protein: CAWSAGLTNTGELFF.